Listed here are 9 T cell receptor beta chains from one sample, sequenced in a study of blood T cell repertoires in COVID-19. The repertoire was sequenced with immunoSEQ multiplex PCR; TCRdb's copy has only in-frame clones and lacks some. The top ten clones hold 5.5% to 7% of a sample with 250,000 to 350,000 clones, around 90% of them seen once. Sequenced: PBMCs or T cells enriched from blood (not recorded which). Receptors originate from a woman between 40 and 50 years old who had recovered from COVID-19.

This chain links TRBV5-1 with TRBJ2-7; D possibly corresponds to TRBD1 (6 bases). Trimming shortened V by 2 bases and J by 7 bases, and 28 bases separated the two germline ends. The CDR3 has 18 amino acids. Germline V gene data show CDR1 as SGHRS and CDR2 as YFSETQ. The CDR3 loop reads CASSLGPDRTVSTGEQYF. CDR3 DNA: TGCGCCAGCAGCTTAGGCCCTGACAGGACGGTCTCGACCGGAGAGCAGTACTTC.

The chain uses TRBV6-1 and TRBJ1-5; TRBD1 matches at 8 bases. Germline V lookup: CDR1 MNHNS, CDR2 SASEGT. The CDR3 is 15 residues long. V was clipped by 3 bases and J by 3 bases; unmatched bases: 4. The DNA of the CDR3 is TGTGCCAGCAGTGACCCGACAGGGGACAATCAGCCCCAGCATTTT. Its translation is CASSDPTGDNQPQHF.

The V call is TRBV7-3, the J call TRBJ2-5; a weak D match, TRBD1 (6 bases). Germline-derived CDR1 and CDR2 are SGHTA and FQGTGA. This CDR3 region has 15 residues. Trimming stripped 1 base from V and 2 bases from J, with 11 bases between. The CDR3 DNA sequence: TGTGCCAGCAGCTTAATGGGGGCGGGTCAAGAGACCCAGTACTTC. Translating it yields CASSLMGAGQETQYF.

This chain links TRBV7-3 with TRBJ1-6; 7 nucleotides align to TRBD1. This CDR3 contains 15 residues. V shed 5 bases, J shed 5 bases, and the junction held 6 bases outside the gene matches. In germline, CDR1 is SGHTA, CDR2 FQGTGA. CDR3 DNA: TGTGCCAGCAGCATGACAGGGACCGATAATTCACCCCTCCACTTT. Protein product: CASSMTGTDNSPLHF.

The chain employs TRBV24-1 and TRBJ2-5, with a weak D call TRBD1 (6 bases). V dropped 4 bases and J dropped 5 bases, with 13 bases sitting between them. CDR3 length: 14 residues. Germline lookup yields CDR1 KGHDR and CDR2 SFDVKD. CDR3 DNA: TGTGCCACCAGTGAATCACAGGGTCGGGAGACCCAGTACTTC. Its protein is CATSESQGRETQYF.

The V and J genes are TRBV10-2 and TRBJ2-7, with TRBD1 identical over 7 bases. After removal of 3 bases from V and 3 bases from J, the junction contained 14 bases not matched to a gene. The CDR3 consists of 17 residues. The germline CDR1 and CDR2 sequences are WSHSY and SAAADI. The CDR3 loop is CASSDGDVWDRSYEQYF. The CDR3 DNA sequence: TGCGCCAGCAGTGATGGGGACGTTTGGGACAGAAGCTACGAGCAGTACTTC.

This chain uses TRBV28 with TRBJ1-1; 7 bases fit TRBD1. J gave up 1 base and V 1 base, and 3 bases lay outside the gene matches. This CDR3 spans 15 amino acids. Germline V lookup: CDR1 MDHEN, CDR2 SYDVKM. The chain's CDR3 is CASSLYGTANTEAFF. CDR3 sequence (DNA): TGTGCCAGCAGTTTATACGGGACAGCGAACACTGAAGCTTTCTTT.

This chain joins TRBV6-5 and TRBJ2-7; 11 bases fit TRBD2. Germline loops: CDR1 MNHEY, CDR2 SVGAGI. Trimming cost V 6 bases and J 4 bases; bases outside gene matches: 8. This CDR3 comprises 15 residues. CDR3 in DNA: TGTGCCAGCAGGCGGGCGACTAGCGGGGATTACGAGCAGTACTTC. Translating it yields CASRRATSGDYEQYF.

The chain couples TRBV19 to TRBJ2-5; 9 positions agree with TRBD2. The CDR3 covers 13 residues. Germline trimming cut 6 bases from V and 4 bases from J; bases unmatched to any gene: 3. CDR1 LNHDA and CDR2 SQIVND come from the germline V gene (reference sequence). The CDR3: CASSPTSGETQYF. CDR3 DNA: TGTGCCAGTAGCCCGACTAGCGGAGAGACCCAGTACTTC.